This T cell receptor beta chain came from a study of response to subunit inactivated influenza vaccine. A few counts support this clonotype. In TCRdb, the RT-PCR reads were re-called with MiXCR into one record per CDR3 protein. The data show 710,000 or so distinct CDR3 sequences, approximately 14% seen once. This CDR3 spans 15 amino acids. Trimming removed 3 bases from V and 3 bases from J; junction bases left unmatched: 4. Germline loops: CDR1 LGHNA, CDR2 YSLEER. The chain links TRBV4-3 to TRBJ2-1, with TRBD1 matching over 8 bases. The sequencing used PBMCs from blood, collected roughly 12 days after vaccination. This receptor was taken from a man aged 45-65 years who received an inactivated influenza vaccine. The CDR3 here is CASSQRDRYYNEQFF. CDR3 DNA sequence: TGCGCCAGCAGCCAGAGGGACAGGTACTACAATGAGCAGTTCTTC.